A single T cell receptor beta chain is shown here with its context. The antigen is undetermined. The data stem from a study of T cell responses to AZD1222 COVID-19 vaccine. This table comes from immunoSEQ multiplex PCR, and its TCRdb copy is limited to in-frame clones, with some not included. The table records about 130,000 clones, around 84% of them present only once. General observations from the study: Only five or six individuals given AZD1222 were seropositive at baseline. A rise in Spike-specific TCR breadth and depth followed two AZD1222 doses. Regions 160-218 and 743-854 dominated among vaccine-associated CD4 TCRs spanning spike. Clonal diversity was possibly underestimated; the donors were predominantly white British and more often female.

After removal of 0 bases from V and 2 bases from J, the junction contained 4 bases not matched to a gene. CDR3 length: 17 residues. Germline CDR1 reads LGHNT; CDR2 reads FRNRAP. The sequencing used peripheral blood, collected on day 0 of AZD1222 vaccination. V is TRBV12-5 and J is TRBJ2-1; 10 bases align to TRBD1. This TCR was recovered from an adult in good health. CDR3 nucleotide sequence: TGTGCTAGTGGTTTGGTGCTGGGACAGGGGACCTACAATGAGCAGTTCTTC. This gives the protein CASGLVLGQGTYNEQFF.